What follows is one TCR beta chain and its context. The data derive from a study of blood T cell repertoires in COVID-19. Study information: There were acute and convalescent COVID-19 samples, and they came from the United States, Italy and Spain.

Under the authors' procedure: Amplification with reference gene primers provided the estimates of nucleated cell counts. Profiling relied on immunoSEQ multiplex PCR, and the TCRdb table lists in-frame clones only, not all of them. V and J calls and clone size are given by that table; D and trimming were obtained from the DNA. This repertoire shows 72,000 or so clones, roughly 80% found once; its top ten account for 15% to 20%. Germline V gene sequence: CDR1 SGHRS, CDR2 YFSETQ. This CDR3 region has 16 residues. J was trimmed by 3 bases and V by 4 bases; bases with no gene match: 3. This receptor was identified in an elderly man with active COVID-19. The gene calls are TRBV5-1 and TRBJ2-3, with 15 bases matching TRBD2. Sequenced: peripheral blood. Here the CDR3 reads CASSRTSGRGTDTQYF. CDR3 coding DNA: TGCGCCAGCAGCAGGACTAGCGGGAGGGGGACAGATACGCAGTATTTT.